This is a list of T cell receptor beta chains from one sample in a study of identical twins. TCRdb fed the 5' RACE reads into MiXCR, producing one record per CDR3 protein. In the table there are approximately 700,000 distinct CDR3 sequences, around 6% of which are singletons. The sequencing sample was made of naive T cells sorted from blood. The receptors shown here come from a man between 18 and 29 years old in good health. Each CDR3 is given with its conserved first and last residue. D genes are given only for firm matches. The size field is filled for only some rows; it gives once, few, many or a size class.

D: NA; J: TRBJ1-6; V: TRBV20-1; size: many; CDR3: CSASEGGSSYNSPLHF; DNA: TGCAGTGCTAGCGAGGGGGGGAGCTCCTATAATTCACCCCTCCACTTT
D: NA; J: TRBJ1-1; V: TRBV7-8; size: few; CDR3: CASSQVEAFF; DNA: TGTGCCAGCAGTCAAGTCGAAGCTTTCTTT
D: NA; J: TRBJ1-4; V: TRBV7-8; size: many; CDR3: CASSLGGYEKLFF; DNA: TGTGCCAGCAGCTTAGGGGGATATGAAAAACTGTTTTTT
D: TRBD2; J: TRBJ2-3; V: TRBV20-1; size: few; CDR3: CSARGSSGRTDTQYF; DNA: TGCAGTGCTAGAGGTTCTAGCGGCCGCACAGATACGCAGTATTTT
D: NA; J: TRBJ2-1; V: TRBV5-1; size: many; CDR3: CASSLEVGAAGNEQFF; DNA: TGCGCCAGCAGCTTGGAAGTTGGGGCGGCCGGCAATGAGCAGTTCTTC
D: NA; J: TRBJ2-1; V: TRBV3-1; size: NA; CDR3: CASSQVPGAHNEQFF; DNA: TGTGCCAGCAGCCAAGTGCCAGGAGCCCACAATGAGCAGTTCTTC
D: NA; J: TRBJ2-1; V: TRBV19; size: few; CDR3: CASSIGGSPSGEQFF; DNA: TGTGCCAGTAGTATAGGTGGGAGTCCCAGCGGTGAGCAGTTCTTC
D: NA; J: TRBJ2-1; V: TRBV10-3; size: many; CDR3: CAISEAGETEQFF; DNA: TGTGCCATCAGTGAGGCTGGGGAAACTGAGCAGTTCTTC
D: NA; J: TRBJ1-2; V: TRBV5-1; size: NA; CDR3: CASSIIPGQSNYGYTF; DNA: TGCGCCAGCAGCATCATACCGGGACAATCTAACTATGGCTACACCTTC
D: TRBD1; J: TRBJ1-5; V: TRBV6-1; size: NA; CDR3: CASSQRQGGPNLPQHF; DNA: TGTGCCAGCAGCCAAAGACAGGGAGGGCCCAATCTGCCCCAGCATTTT
D: NA; J: TRBJ2-3; V: TRBV7-2; size: many; CDR3: CASSLVATSTDTQYF; DNA: TGTGCCAGCAGCTTAGTGGCGACAAGCACAGATACGCAGTATTTT
D: TRBD1; J: TRBJ1-5; V: TRBV12-3/TRBV12-4; size: many; CDR3: CASSFKGTAFNSNQPQHF; DNA: TGTGCCAGCAGTTTTAAAGGGACAGCTTTCAATAGCAATCAGCCCCAGCATTTT
D: TRBD1; J: TRBJ1-2; V: TRBV9; size: few; CDR3: CASSTRDRGYTF; DNA: TGTGCCAGCAGCACCAGGGACAGAGGCTACACCTTC
D: NA; J: TRBJ2-7; V: TRBV7-9; size: many; CDR3: CASSFHNSGSGTYEQYF; DNA: TGTGCCAGCAGCTTTCACAATTCGGGTAGCGGAACCTACGAGCAGTACTTC
D: NA; J: TRBJ2-7; V: TRBV5-5; size: NA; CDR3: CASSLGQLQGSYEQYF; DNA: TGTGCCAGCAGCTTGGGCCAATTACAGGGTTCCTACGAGCAGTACTTC
D: TRBD2; J: TRBJ2-7; V: TRBV5-5; size: NA; CDR3: CASSPTLAGDEQYF; DNA: TGTGCCAGCAGCCCCACCCTAGCGGGAGACGAGCAGTACTTC
D: TRBD2; J: TRBJ2-5; V: TRBV4-2; size: many; CDR3: CASSQVAGGGETQYF; DNA: TGTGCCAGCAGCCAGGTAGCGGGAGGCGGAGAGACCCAGTACTTC
D: NA; J: TRBJ1-1; V: TRBV7-2; size: many; CDR3: CASSWGLLNTEAFF; DNA: TGTGCCAGCAGCTGGGGATTGTTGAACACTGAAGCTTTCTTT
D: NA; J: TRBJ2-5; V: TRBV12-3/TRBV12-4; size: many; CDR3: CASREQGLGETQYF; DNA: TGTGCCAGCAGAGAACAGGGTTTGGGAGAGACCCAGTACTTC
D: NA; J: TRBJ2-5; V: TRBV5-1; size: many; CDR3: CASSDGGVSQETQYF; DNA: TGCGCCAGCAGCGATGGCGGGGTAAGCCAAGAGACCCAGTACTTC
D: TRBD2; J: TRBJ2-1; V: TRBV6-1; size: NA; CDR3: CASIGSGGRTYNEQFF; DNA: TGTGCCAGCATCGGTAGTGGCGGGAGGACTTACAATGAGCAGTTCTTC
D: TRBD1; J: TRBJ1-1; V: TRBV29-1; size: many; CDR3: CSVSQGLAEAFF; DNA: TGCAGCGTTTCACAGGGGTTGGCTGAAGCTTTCTTT
D: NA; J: TRBJ2-7; V: TRBV10-3; size: many; CDR3: CAINEGGYEQYF; DNA: TGTGCCATCAATGAGGGGGGATACGAGCAGTACTTC
D: TRBD2; J: TRBJ2-1; V: TRBV18; size: NA; CDR3: CASSPPTSGTNEQFF; DNA: TGTGCCAGCTCACCACCGACTAGCGGGACTAATGAGCAGTTCTTC
D: TRBD2; J: TRBJ2-7; V: TRBV12-3/TRBV12-4; size: many; CDR3: CASTPSGRTYEQYF; DNA: TGTGCCAGCACCCCTAGCGGCCGGACCTACGAGCAGTACTTC
D: NA; J: TRBJ2-1; V: TRBV20-1; size: many; CDR3: CSARDPREQFF; DNA: TGCAGTGCTAGAGATCCGCGGGAGCAGTTCTTC
D: NA; J: TRBJ2-7; V: TRBV12-3/TRBV12-4; size: NA; CDR3: CASSRQSDYEQYF; DNA: TGTGCCAGCAGTCGTCAGTCTGACTACGAGCAGTACTTC
D: TRBD2; J: TRBJ2-3; V: TRBV20-1; size: many; CDR3: CSAREGVADTQYF; DNA: TGCAGTGCCCGGGAGGGGGTGGCAGATACGCAGTATTTT
D: TRBD2; J: TRBJ2-7; V: TRBV20-1; size: NA; CDR3: CSARGFGTSGYEQYF; DNA: TGCAGTGCTAGAGGTTTCGGGACTAGCGGCTACGAGCAGTACTTC
D: NA; J: TRBJ2-3; V: TRBV29-1; size: few; CDR3: CSVEELATDTQYF; DNA: TGCAGCGTTGAAGAGCTAGCGACAGATACGCAGTATTTT
D: NA; J: TRBJ2-5; V: TRBV27; size: many; CDR3: CASSRPIRTQYF; DNA: TGTGCCAGCAGCCGCCCTATTCGGACCCAGTACTTC
D: NA; J: TRBJ1-1; V: TRBV6-2/TRBV6-3; size: once; CDR3: CASTKGAEAFF; DNA: TGTGCCAGCACGAAGGGGGCTGAAGCTTTCTTT
D: TRBD2; J: TRBJ2-5; V: TRBV10-3; size: few; CDR3: CAISEAATGGQETQYF; DNA: TGTGCCATCAGTGAGGCTGCGACGGGAGGGCAAGAGACCCAGTACTTC
D: TRBD2; J: TRBJ2-1; V: TRBV5-1; size: few; CDR3: CASSLAPLAGPNEQFF; DNA: TGCGCCAGCAGCTTGGCCCCACTAGCGGGACCGAATGAGCAGTTCTTC
D: TRBD1; J: TRBJ2-7; V: TRBV4-3; size: many; CDR3: CASSQVSSGTGLSYEQYF; DNA: TGCGCCAGCAGCCAAGTGTCGTCCGGGACAGGGCTCTCCTACGAGCAGTACTTC
D: NA; J: TRBJ1-2; V: TRBV6-1; size: many; CDR3: CASHAGTNYNYGYTF; DNA: TGTGCCAGCCACGCCGGGACAAATTATAACTATGGCTACACCTTC
D: TRBD2; J: TRBJ2-5; V: TRBV9; size: NA; CDR3: CASSPRASGSIQETQYF; DNA: TGTGCCAGCAGCCCCCGCGCTAGCGGGAGTATCCAAGAGACCCAGTACTTC
D: TRBD2; J: TRBJ2-7; V: TRBV6-5; size: NA; CDR3: CASSYSGRFDEQYF; DNA: TGTGCCAGCAGTTACAGCGGGAGATTTGACGAGCAGTACTTC
D: NA; J: TRBJ2-4; V: TRBV6-5; size: NA; CDR3: CASSHDRWIAKNIQYF; DNA: TGTGCCAGCAGTCACGACCGGTGGATAGCCAAAAACATTCAGTACTTC
D: TRBD1; J: TRBJ2-5; V: TRBV14; size: NA; CDR3: CASSQDYYRGRETQYF; DNA: TGTGCCAGCAGCCAAGATTATTACAGGGGTCGGGAGACCCAGTACTTC
D: TRBD1; J: TRBJ2-5; V: TRBV6-2/TRBV6-3; size: many; CDR3: CASSYSITGDETQYF; DNA: TGTGCCAGCAGTTACTCGATAACAGGGGACGAGACCCAGTACTTC
D: NA; J: TRBJ2-5; V: TRBV18; size: many; CDR3: CASSRSGTETQYF; DNA: TGTGCCAGCTCACGATCCGGCACGGAGACCCAGTACTTC
D: TRBD2; J: TRBJ2-1; V: TRBV9; size: few; CDR3: CASSVDRIAGSSYNEQFF; DNA: TGTGCCAGCAGCGTAGACCGAATAGCGGGGAGCTCCTACAATGAGCAGTTCTTC
D: NA; J: TRBJ2-3; V: TRBV11-2; size: few; CDR3: CASSLGRSGGTDTQYF; DNA: TGTGCCAGCAGCTTAGGGCGTTCGGGGGGCACAGATACGCAGTATTTT
D: TRBD2; J: TRBJ2-2; V: TRBV4-1; size: few; CDR3: CASSPDGGGANTGELFF; DNA: TGCGCCAGCAGCCCCGACGGGGGGGGGGCGAACACCGGGGAGCTGTTTTTT
D: NA; J: TRBJ1-2; V: TRBV25-1; size: many; CDR3: CASSGRADGYTF; DNA: TGTGCCAGCAGTGGGAGAGCGGATGGCTACACCTTC
D: NA; J: TRBJ2-1; V: TRBV6-2/TRBV6-3; size: NA; CDR3: CASSSPSSGTHSRSSYNEQFF; DNA: TGTGCCAGCAGTTCACCCAGCTCCGGGACCCACTCAAGGAGCTCCTACAATGAGCAGTTCTTC
D: NA; J: TRBJ2-5; V: TRBV6-6; size: many; CDR3: CASLRQLAETQYF; DNA: TGTGCCAGCCTCAGACAGTTGGCGGAGACCCAGTACTTC
D: NA; J: TRBJ2-3; V: TRBV20-1; size: many; CDR3: CSAFVVDTQYF; DNA: TGCAGTGCTTTTGTTGTAGATACGCAGTATTTT
D: NA; J: TRBJ2-1; V: TRBV5-8; size: few; CDR3: CASAHLGGLYNEQFF; DNA: TGTGCCAGCGCCCACCTGGGGGGCCTCTACAATGAGCAGTTCTTC
D: NA; J: TRBJ1-4; V: TRBV5-1; size: NA; CDR3: CASSVRDTTTNEKLFF; DNA: TGCGCCAGCAGCGTCCGGGACACCACAACTAATGAAAAACTGTTTTTT
D: TRBD2; J: TRBJ2-7; V: TRBV19; size: NA; CDR3: CATRGLDIHEQYF; DNA: TGTGCCACCCGCGGACTAGATATCCACGAGCAGTACTTC
D: NA; J: TRBJ1-1; V: TRBV6-5; size: few; CDR3: CASSYPLATEAFF; DNA: TGTGCCAGCAGTTACCCCCTCGCGACTGAAGCTTTCTTT
D: TRBD1; J: TRBJ2-3; V: TRBV20-1; size: many; CDR3: CSARSDRDFTDTQYF; DNA: TGCAGTGCTAGATCGGACAGGGACTTCACAGATACGCAGTATTTT
D: NA; J: TRBJ1-4; V: TRBV29-1; size: NA; CDR3: CSVESVHVGEKLFF; DNA: TGCAGCGTTGAATCCGTACATGTGGGGGAAAAACTGTTTTTT
D: TRBD1; J: TRBJ2-6; V: TRBV9; size: NA; CDR3: CASSVGFGTAGANVLTF; DNA: TGTGCCAGCAGCGTAGGGTTCGGGACAGCTGGGGCCAACGTCCTGACTTTC
D: NA; J: TRBJ1-1; V: TRBV6-1; size: few; CDR3: CASSGAQGHTEAFF; DNA: TGTGCCAGCAGTGGTGCGCAGGGACACACTGAAGCTTTCTTT
D: NA; J: TRBJ1-3; V: TRBV10-3; size: few; CDR3: CAISESKAAGNTIYF; DNA: TGTGCCATCAGTGAGTCGAAGGCGGCCGGAAACACCATATATTTT
D: NA; J: TRBJ2-5; V: TRBV14; size: few; CDR3: CASSPSGTRVGETQYF; DNA: TGTGCCAGCAGCCCGTCCGGGACCCGCGTCGGAGAGACCCAGTACTTC